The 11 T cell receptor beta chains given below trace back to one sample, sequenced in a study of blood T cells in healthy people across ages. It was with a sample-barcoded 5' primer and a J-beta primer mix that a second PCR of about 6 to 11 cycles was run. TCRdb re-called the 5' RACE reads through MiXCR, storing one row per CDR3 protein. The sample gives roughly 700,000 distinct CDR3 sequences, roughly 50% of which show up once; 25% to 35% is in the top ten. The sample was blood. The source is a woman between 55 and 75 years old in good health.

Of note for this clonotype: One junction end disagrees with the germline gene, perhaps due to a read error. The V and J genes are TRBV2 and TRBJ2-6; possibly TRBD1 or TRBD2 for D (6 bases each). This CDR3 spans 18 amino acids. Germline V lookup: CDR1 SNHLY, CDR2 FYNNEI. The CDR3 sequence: CASSAGGRGASGANVLTF. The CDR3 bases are TGTGCCAGCAGTGCCGGGGGTAGGGGGGCCTCTGGGGCAAACGTCCTGACTTTC.

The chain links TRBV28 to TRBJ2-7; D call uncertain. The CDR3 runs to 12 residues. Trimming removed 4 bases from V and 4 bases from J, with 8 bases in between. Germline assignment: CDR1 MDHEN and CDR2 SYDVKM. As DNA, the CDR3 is TGTGCCAGCAGTTCCTGGATATACGAGCAGTACTTC. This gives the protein CASSSWIYEQYF.

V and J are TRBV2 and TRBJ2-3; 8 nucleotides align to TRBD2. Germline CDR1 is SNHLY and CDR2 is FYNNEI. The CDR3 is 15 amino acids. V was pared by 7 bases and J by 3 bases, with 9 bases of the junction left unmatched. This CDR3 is CASKRSGSSTDTQYF. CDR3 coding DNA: TGTGCCAGCAAGAGGAGCGGGAGCTCTACAGATACGCAGTATTTT.

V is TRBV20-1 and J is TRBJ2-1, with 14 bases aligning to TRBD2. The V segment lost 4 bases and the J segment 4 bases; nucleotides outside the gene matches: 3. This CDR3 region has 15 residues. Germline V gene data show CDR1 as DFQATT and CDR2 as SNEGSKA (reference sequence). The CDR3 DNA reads TGCAGTGCTATGGGACTAGCGGGAGTATACAATGAGCAGTTCTTC. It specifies CSAMGLAGVYNEQFF.

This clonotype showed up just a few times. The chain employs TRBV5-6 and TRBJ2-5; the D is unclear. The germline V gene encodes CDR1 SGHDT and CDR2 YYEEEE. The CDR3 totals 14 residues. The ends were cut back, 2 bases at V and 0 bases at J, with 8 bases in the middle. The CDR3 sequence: CASSFLTDQETQYF. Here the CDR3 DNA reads TGTGCCAGCAGCTTTCTTACAGACCAAGAGACCCAGTACTTC.

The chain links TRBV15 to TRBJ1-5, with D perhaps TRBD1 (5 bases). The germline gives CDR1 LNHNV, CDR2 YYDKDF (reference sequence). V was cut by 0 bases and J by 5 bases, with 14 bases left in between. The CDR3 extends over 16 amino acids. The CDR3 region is CATSRDPRTGDQPQHF. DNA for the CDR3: TGTGCCACCAGCAGAGATCCACGCACAGGAGATCAGCCCCAGCATTTT. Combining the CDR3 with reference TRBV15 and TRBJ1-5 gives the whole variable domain DAMVIQNPRYQVTQFGKPVTLSCSQTLNHNVMYWYQQKSSQAPKLLFHYYDKDFNNEADTPDNFQSRRPNTSFCFLDIRSPGLGDTAMYLCATSRDPRTGDQPQHFGDGTRLSIL.

CDR3 bases: TGTGCCAGCAGGACCTCCGAACGGGGGGGGGTAGATACGCAGTATTTT. As protein: CASRTSERGGVDTQYF. The chain has TRBV6-5 and TRBJ2-3; 8 bases line up with TRBD2. The CDR3 runs to 16 residues. In germline, CDR1 is MNHEY, CDR2 SVGAGI. Germline trimming cut 6 bases from V and 5 bases from J; bases unmatched to any gene: 13.

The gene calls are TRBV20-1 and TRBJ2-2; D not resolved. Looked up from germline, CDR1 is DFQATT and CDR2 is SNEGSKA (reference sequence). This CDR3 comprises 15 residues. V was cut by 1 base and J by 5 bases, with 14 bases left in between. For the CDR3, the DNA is TGCAGTGCTAGAGCGGTGGGAATTGGTACCGGGGAGCTGTTTTTT. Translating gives CSARAVGIGTGELFF.

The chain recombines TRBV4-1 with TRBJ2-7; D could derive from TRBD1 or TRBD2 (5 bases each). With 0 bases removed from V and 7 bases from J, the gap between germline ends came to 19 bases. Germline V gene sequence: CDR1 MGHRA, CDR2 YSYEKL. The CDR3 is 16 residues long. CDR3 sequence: CASSQDSWDPLGEQYF. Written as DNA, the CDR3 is TGCGCCAGCAGCCAAGACAGCTGGGACCCCTTGGGGGAGCAGTACTTC.

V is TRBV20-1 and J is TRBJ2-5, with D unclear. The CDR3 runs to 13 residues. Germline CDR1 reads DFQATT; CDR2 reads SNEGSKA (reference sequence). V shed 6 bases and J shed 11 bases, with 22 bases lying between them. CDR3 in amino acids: CSAKVWPVDEQYF. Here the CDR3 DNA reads TGCAGTGCCAAGGTGTGGCCCGTGGATGAGCAGTACTTC.

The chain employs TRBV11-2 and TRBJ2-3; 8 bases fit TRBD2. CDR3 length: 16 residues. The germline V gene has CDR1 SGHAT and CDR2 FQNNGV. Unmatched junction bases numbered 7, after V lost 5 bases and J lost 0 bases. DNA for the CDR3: TGTGCCAGCAGCGACGGGACTAGACTCAGCACAGATACGCAGTATTTT. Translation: CASSDGTRLSTDTQYF.